Presented here are 13 T cell receptor beta chains from one specimen sequenced in a study of T-cell reconstitution after alpha-beta-depleted transplantation in children. Unique molecular identifiers were incorporated when the TCRbeta library was constructed. TCRdb redid the calling of the PCR reads with MiXCR, one entry per CDR3 protein. The top ten clones hold 11% to 15% of a sample with about 580,000 distinct CDR3 sequences, around 23% of them seen once. The sequences come from PBMCs, mostly from graft donor cells, collected 360 days after TCRalphabeta/CD19-depleted stem cell transplant. These receptors were obtained from a boy younger than two who had a stem cell transplant for acute myeloid leukemia, so the T cells may come from the graft donor.

This clonotype was seen ten or more times. The chain combines TRBV7-2 with TRBJ2-7; TRBD1 aligns across 11 bases. The CDR3 totals 17 residues. Germline trimming cut 4 bases from V and 5 bases from J; bases unmatched to any gene: 13. Germline CDR1 reads SGHTA; CDR2 reads FQGNSA. The CDR3 DNA is TGTGCCAGCAGCTCCACCCAAGGGGACAGGGGGATCCACGAGCAGTACTTC. Translated: CASSSTQGDRGIHEQYF.

This clonotype was observed many times. J is TRBJ2-7 and V is TRBV20-1; TRBD1 or TRBD2 may be the D gene (5 bases each). Germline V gene data show CDR1 as DFQATT and CDR2 as SNEGSKA (reference sequence). The CDR3 consists of 13 residues. V gave up 4 bases and J gave up 5 bases, with 15 bases separating them. In DNA form, the CDR3 reads TGCAGTGCTAATGGGGGTAGAAGAAACGAGCAGTACTTC. It yields the protein CSANGGRRNEQYF.

This clonotype was observed at least ten times. Written as DNA, the CDR3 is TGTGCCAGCAGCTCTAGGGTGGGGCAAGAGACCCAGTACTTC. Its protein product is CASSSRVGQETQYF. The chain has TRBV7-2 and TRBJ2-5, with D unresolved. This CDR3 comprises 14 residues. Deletions cut 4 bases from V and 2 bases from J, with 11 bases between. The germline CDR1 and CDR2 sequences are SGHTA and FQGNSA.

This clonotype was observed many times. The chain couples TRBV7-8 to TRBJ1-1; a weak D match, TRBD1 (6 bases). The V end was cut by 3 bases, the J end by 1 base, with 12 bases between. The CDR3 is 15 residues long. CDR1 and CDR2 (germline): SGHVS, FQNEAQ. The CDR3 here is CASSFMRQANTEAFF. As DNA, the CDR3 is TGTGCCAGCAGCTTTATGAGACAGGCGAACACTGAAGCTTTCTTT.

This clonotype has more than one count but fewer than ten. This chain links TRBV4-2 with TRBJ2-1, with 7 bases aligning to TRBD2. Germline V lookup: CDR1 LGHNA, CDR2 YNFKEQ. Unmatched junction bases numbered 19, after V lost 6 bases and J lost 2 bases. This CDR3 spans 19 amino acids. The CDR3 reads CASRVGLAVSSNPYNEQFF. CDR3 nucleotides: TGTGCCAGCAGAGTGGGGCTAGCGGTCTCATCCAACCCCTACAATGAGCAGTTCTTC.

This clonotype was counted between two and nine times. The rearrangement uses TRBV6-1 and TRBJ1-2; a possible D gene is TRBD1 (5 bases). The CDR3 consists of 14 residues. V lost 10 bases to trimming and J lost 0 bases, with 15 bases between them. The germline V gene has CDR1 MNHNS and CDR2 SASEGT. The CDR3 spells CATKLLGANYGYTF. The CDR3 DNA is TGTGCCACCAAACTTTTGGGGGCTAACTATGGCTACACCTTC.

This clonotype has a count of ten or more. This chain uses TRBV24-1 with TRBJ2-1; 10 nucleotides match TRBD1. CDR1 KGHDR and CDR2 SFDVKD come from the germline V gene. J gave up 5 bases and V 3 bases, and 15 bases lay outside the gene matches. The CDR3 totals 19 residues. The CDR3 sequence: CATSDPKGSTGGLNNEQFF. The CDR3 DNA follows: TGTGCCACCAGTGATCCCAAGGGGTCGACAGGGGGCCTGAACAATGAGCAGTTCTTC.

The V gene is TRBV10-3, the J gene TRBJ1-3; D unresolved. The CDR3 consists of 12 residues. Germline V CDR1 and CDR2: ENHRY, SYGVKD. The V and J ends lost 6 bases and 1 base respectively, with 4 bases between them. CDR3 sequence reads: CAISRSGNTIYF. As DNA, the CDR3 is TGTGCCATCAGCCGATCTGGAAACACCATATATTTT.

The chain is built from TRBV20-1 and TRBJ2-2; TRBD1 aligns across 9 bases. J gave up 6 bases and V 2 bases, and 13 bases lay outside the gene matches. The CDR3 loop spans 17 amino acids. Germline assignment: CDR1 DFQATT and CDR2 SNEGSKA (reference sequence). The CDR3, as DNA: TGCAGTGCTAGACCTCCTCCTGGACAGGGGACGGCCGGGGAGCTGTTTTTT. The encoded protein is CSARPPPGQGTAGELFF.

This clonotype was detected only a few times. The rearrangement links TRBV12-3 or TRBV12-4 to TRBJ2-5, with a weak D call TRBD2 (5 bases). There are 14 residues in the CDR3. V lost 4 bases and J lost 1, with 10 bases in between. For the CDR3, the DNA is TGTGCCAGCAGTTCCCGGCGGGTCCAAGAGACCCAGTACTTC. Translated: CASSSRRVQETQYF.

This chain connects TRBV4-3 to TRBJ2-1; TRBD1 might be the D (6 bases). V gave up 0 bases and J gave up 9 bases, with 18 bases separating them. This CDR3 has 16 amino acids. Germline V gives CDR1 LGHNA, CDR2 YSLEER. In DNA, the CDR3 is TGCGCCAGCAGCCAAGACTTCGGGACATCATCCGGTGAGCAGTTCTTC. Translation: CASSQDFGTSSGEQFF.

The chain couples TRBV20-1 to TRBJ2-5; maybe TRBD1 (5 bases). Germline assignment: CDR1 DFQATT and CDR2 SNEGSKA (reference sequence). V was trimmed by 0 bases and J by 2 bases, leaving 7 bases between them. The CDR3 has 13 residues. CDR3 in DNA: TGCAGTGCTAGAGAAGCAGGGCAAGAGACCCAGTACTTC. Its protein product is CSAREAGQETQYF.

The chain carries TRBV30 and TRBJ1-1; D uncertain. Germline lookup yields CDR1 GTSNPN and CDR2 SVGIG (reference sequence). V was trimmed by 0 bases and J by 3 bases, leaving 14 bases between them. The CDR3 spans 15 residues. The CDR3 region is CAWSVRVPWYTEAFF. The CDR3 nucleotides are TGTGCCTGGAGTGTACGGGTGCCCTGGTACACTGAAGCTTTCTTT.